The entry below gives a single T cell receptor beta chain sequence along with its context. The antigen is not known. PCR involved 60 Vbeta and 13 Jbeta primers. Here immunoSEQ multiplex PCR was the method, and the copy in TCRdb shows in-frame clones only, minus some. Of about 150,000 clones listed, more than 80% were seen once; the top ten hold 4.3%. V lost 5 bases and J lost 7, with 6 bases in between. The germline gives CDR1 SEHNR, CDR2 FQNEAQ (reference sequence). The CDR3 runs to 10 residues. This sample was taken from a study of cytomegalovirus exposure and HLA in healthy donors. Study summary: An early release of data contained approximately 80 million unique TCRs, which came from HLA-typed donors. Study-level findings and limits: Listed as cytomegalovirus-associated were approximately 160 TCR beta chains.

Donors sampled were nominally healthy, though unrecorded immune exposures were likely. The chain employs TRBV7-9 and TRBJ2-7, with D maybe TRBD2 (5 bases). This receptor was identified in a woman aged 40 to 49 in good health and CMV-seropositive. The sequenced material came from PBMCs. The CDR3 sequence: CASSGGEQYF. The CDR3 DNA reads TGTGCCAGCAGCGGCGGGGAGCAGTACTTC.